This T cell receptor beta chain emerged from a study of shared clonotypes between healthy human individuals. Study at large: Aged 18 to 49, the donors were two women and three men. CD4 naive and CD4 memory each took three plates per donor, while CD8 naive took two and CD8 memory one. Broader study findings: Among the subsets, naive ones generally showed larger estimated richness than memory ones.

TCRdb's table, derived via immunoSEQ multiplex PCR, lists solely in-frame clones and lacks some. This repertoire shows over a million clones, around 82% found once; its top ten account for 0.55% to 0.7%. In this sample, this clone turned up a few times. Its antigen is still unknown. Healthy and HIV-negative, the adult donors had no recent acute infections or vaccinations. There are 15 residues in the CDR3. From germline, CDR1 is SNHLY and CDR2 FYNNEI. The ends were cut back, 7 bases at V and 3 bases at J, with 18 bases in the middle. This TCR came from a man aged 18 to 29 in good health. Some clones in this sample may be carry-over from other donors' samples. Sequencing was performed on memory CD4+ T cells from PBMCs. The subset here: CD45RA-negative fraction. The rearrangement uses TRBV2 and TRBJ1-1; TRBD1 might be the D (5 bases). CDR3 region: CASIRAGAGDTEAFF. The CDR3 DNA is TGTGCCAGCATAAGGGCCGGGGCGGGGGACACTGAAGCTTTCTTT.